This TCR beta chain was captured by sequencing in a study of regulatory T cells in long-lasting Graves disease. On the study more broadly: The definition of persistent Graves' disease was over 5 years of antithyroid drugs with positive TSH receptor antibodies. The study, taken as a whole, reports: Segments TRBV28, TRBJ1-2 and TRBJ2-5 showed preferential usage in persistent disease.

To make TCR beta libraries, researchers used iRepertoire HTBI primers and Arm-PCR of CDR3 regions. TCRdb re-called the multiplex PCR reads through MiXCR, storing one row per CDR3 protein. The sample carries about 470,000 distinct CDR3 sequences, under 25% recorded once. The germline gives CDR1 SGHTA, CDR2 FQGNSA. CDR3 length equals 15 residues. The ends were cut back, 1 base at V and 8 bases at J, with 17 bases in the middle. A remark on this clonotype: The antigen remains undetermined.

Stated time point: persistent/refractory GD, antithyroid drugs over 5 years with positive TRAb. From RNA extracted from PBMCs, the TCR library was made. By American Thyroid Association guidelines, Graves' disease was diagnosed in the cohort. As a group, patients came from one endocrinology department in Xi'an, China. The V and J genes are TRBV7-2 and TRBJ1-2; D might be TRBD1 (6 bases). The TCR comes from a female donor with Graves disease. The source material was peripheral blood mononuclear cells (PBMCs), sampled when the disease was refractory, from a patient treated with antithyroid drugs. This CDR3 reads CASSLGRTRGSGYTF. In DNA, the CDR3 is TGTGCCAGCAGCTTAGGGCGGACAAGGGGGTCCGGCTACACCTTC.